These 20 T cell receptor beta chains were all obtained from the same sample, sequenced in a study of blood T cell repertoires in COVID-19 (dated by TCRdb to 2020 to 2021). To prepare the library, the immunoSEQ multiplex PCR assay was applied. Imported from immuneACCESS, the table was reduced by TCRdb to in-frame sequences with V and J called. These copies leave out some clones; in studies compared against another copy, an unresolved V gene accounts for under half, and the cause of the remainder is not known. Recorded for this sample are approximately 320,000 clones; 90% of them occurred a single time. The top ten clones comprise 2.6% of the sample. Sample: PBMCs or T cells enriched from blood (not recorded which). The receptors here all came from a man in his sixties who had recovered from COVID-19.

The V gene is TRBV19, the J gene TRBJ1-3, with D uncertain. V was pared by 3 bases and J by 0 bases, with 9 bases between. This CDR3 is built from 15 residues. Germline CDR1 and CDR2: LNHDA and SQIVND (reference sequence). This CDR3 is CASSIAGYSGNTIYF. The CDR3 nucleotides read TGTGCCAGTAGTATCGCGGGATACTCTGGAAACACCATATATTTT.

This rearrangement joins TRBV19 to TRBJ1-1; 9 bases align to TRBD1. Germline V gene data show CDR1 as LNHDA and CDR2 as SQIVND (reference sequence). The V gene end was trimmed by 4 bases and the J gene end by 0 bases; junction bases not matched to a gene: 0. CDR3 length: 14 amino acids. CDR3 sequence reads: CASSRDRVNTEAFF. The CDR3 bases are TGTGCCAGTAGTAGGGACAGGGTGAACACTGAAGCTTTCTTT.

The chain uses TRBV29-1 and TRBJ1-2; D unclear. The CDR3 loop spans 14 amino acids. CDR1 and CDR2 from the germline V gene are SQVTM and ANQGSEA. The germline V and J ends were trimmed by 4 bases and 2 bases, with 14 bases remaining between them. The CDR3 nucleotides are TGCAGCGTTGGGCGCGGGTCCGGGAACTATGGCTACACCTTC. Translation: CSVGRGSGNYGYTF. The variable domain in full, completed from reference TRBV29-1 and TRBJ1-2, reads SAVISQKPSRDICQRGTSLTIQCQVDSQVTMMFWYRQQPGQSLTLIATANQGSEATYESGFVIDKFPISRPNLTFSTLTVSNMSPEDSSIYLCSVGRGSGNYGYTFGSGTRLTVV.

The chain employs TRBV6-2 or TRBV6-3 and TRBJ1-2; D gene unclear. V lost 2 bases and J 8 bases, leaving 6 bases between the germline ends. Germline CDR1 is MNHEY and CDR2 is SVGEGT. There are 11 residues in the CDR3. CDR3 DNA: TGTGCCAGCAGTTACCCTTCCGGCTACACCTTC. It translates to CASSYPSGYTF.

This chain connects TRBV12-3 or TRBV12-4 to TRBJ1-2; TRBD1 matches at 9 bases. The junction had 7 bases not matched to a gene; V was cut back by 5 bases and J by 9 bases. The CDR3 covers 13 residues. The DNA of the CDR3 is TGTGCCAGCAGTCTACAGGGGGCTAGTAGCTACACCTTC. Encoded protein: CASSLQGASSYTF.

This clone has just a few counts. The V call is TRBV30, the J call TRBJ2-1; the D gene is possibly TRBD2 (6 bases). Trimming took off 0 bases at V and 7 bases at J, with 25 bases between the two ends. Germline CDR1 is GTSNPN and CDR2 is SVGIG (reference sequence). CDR3 length: 18 amino acids. CDR3 region: CAWSVPGDGISMGNEQFF. The CDR3 nucleotides read TGTGCCTGGAGTGTACCGGGGGACGGGATCTCAATGGGGAATGAGCAGTTCTTC. Full variable domain (remainder filled in from reference TRBV30 and TRBJ2-1): SQTIHQWPATLVQPVGSPLSLECTVEGTSNPNLYWYRQAAGRGLQLLFYSVGIGQISSEVPQNLSASRPQDRQFILSSKKLLLSDSGFYLCAWSVPGDGISMGNEQFFGPGTRLTVL.

A note on this clone: This same CDR3 is encoded by further DNA sequences in the sample. The gene calls are TRBV9 and TRBJ2-7; D not certain. Germline V lookup: CDR1 SGDLS, CDR2 YYNGEE. CDR3 length: 14 amino acids. The V end lost 0 bases, the J end lost 0 bases, and 7 bases lay between the germline ends. CDR3 sequence reads: CASSVGGSSYEQYF. CDR3 nucleotides: TGTGCCAGCAGCGTAGGAGGAAGCTCCTACGAGCAGTACTTC.

The V and J genes are TRBV11-1 and TRBJ2-3, with D possibly matching TRBD2 (7 bases). The CDR3 is 16 residues long. Germline V gene sequence: CDR1 SGHAT, CDR2 FQDESV (reference sequence). The V end was cut by 2 bases, the J end by 2 bases, with 14 bases between. As DNA, the CDR3 is TGTGCCAGCAGCTTATCGGGGGGCCGAGTCACAGATACGCAGTATTTT. Protein sequence: CASSLSGGRVTDTQYF.

The chain links TRBV5-1 to TRBJ2-1, with a weak D call TRBD2 (5 bases). In germline, CDR1 is SGHRS, CDR2 YFSETQ. The CDR3 is 16 amino acids. The V end was cut by 0 bases, the J end by 2 bases, with 12 bases between. CDR3 sequence reads: CASSLAASGAYNEQFF. The CDR3 DNA sequence: TGCGCCAGCAGCTTGGCGGCGTCCGGGGCCTACAATGAGCAGTTCTTC. Looking up the rest from reference TRBV5-1 and TRBJ2-1 gives the full variable domain: KAGVTQTPRYLIKTRGQQVTLSCSPISGHRSVSWYQQTPGQGLQFLFEYFSETQRNKGNFPGRFSGRQFSNSRSEMNVSTLELGDSALYLCASSLAASGAYNEQFFGPGTRLTVL.

This sequence joins TRBV6-5 and TRBJ1-2; 7 bases match TRBD1. Looked up from germline, CDR1 is MNHEY and CDR2 is SVGAGI. The CDR3 is 15 residues long. With 6 bases clipped from V and 7 bases from J, the junction kept 14 bases outside the gene matches. CDR3 nucleotides: TGTGCCAGCAGAAGCGCCTCACAGGGGCCGGCTGGCTACACCTTC. Encoded protein: CASRSASQGPAGYTF.

This chain joins TRBV27 and TRBJ1-5; D is perhaps TRBD1 (5 bases). Trimming took off 6 bases at V and 7 bases at J, with 16 bases between the two ends. CDR1 is MNHEY and CDR2 is SMNVEV in the germline V gene (reference sequence). The CDR3 is 14 residues long. DNA of the CDR3: TGTGCCAGCAGCCTGCTATATAGGGGACAGCCCCAGCATTTT. Translation gives CASSLLYRGQPQHF.

The chain recombines TRBV30 with TRBJ1-6; 7 bases agree with TRBD1. Losses at the gene ends were 7 bases for V and 8 bases for J; bases not matched to a gene: 5. CDR1 and CDR2 (germline): GTSNPN, SVGIG (reference sequence). CDR3 length: 12 amino acids. CDR3 nucleotides: TGTGCCTTTGACAGGGCTTATTCACCCCTCCACTTT. Amino acids: CAFDRAYSPLHF. Full variable domain (outside the CDR3, taken from reference TRBV30 and TRBJ1-6): SQTIHQWPATLVQPVGSPLSLECTVEGTSNPNLYWYRQAAGRGLQLLFYSVGIGQISSEVPQNLSASRPQDRQFILSSKKLLLSDSGFYLCAFDRAYSPLHFGNGTRLTVT.

The J gene is TRBJ1-5, the V gene TRBV2; 7 nucleotides match TRBD1. V shed 3 bases, J shed 7 bases, and the junction held 3 bases outside the gene matches. The CDR3 is 13 amino acids. Looked up from germline, CDR1 is SNHLY and CDR2 is FYNNEI. CDR3 in DNA: TGTGCCAGCAGTGAGACAGGGACGCAGCCCCAGCATTTT. Its protein product is CASSETGTQPQHF.

The rearrangement links TRBV6-6 to TRBJ2-2; 11 bases map to TRBD1. CDR3 length: 15 amino acids. Trimming took 7 bases from V and 7 from J; bases not matched to a gene: 8. The V gene's germline CDR1 is MNHNY and CDR2 SVGAGI (reference sequence). This CDR3 is CASTGQGAGVGELFF. DNA of the CDR3: TGTGCCAGCACAGGACAGGGGGCTGGGGTCGGGGAGCTGTTTTTT.

This clone was detected only a few times. J is TRBJ1-2 and V is TRBV6-1; D might be TRBD1 (5 bases). There are 12 residues in the CDR3. Germline values: CDR1 MNHNS, CDR2 SASEGT. V lost 3 bases and J lost 8, with 10 bases in between. CDR3 DNA sequence: TGTGCCAGCAGTGACAGGGTCCGGGGCTACACCTTC. This encodes CASSDRVRGYTF.

The chain carries TRBV19 and TRBJ1-5; D might be TRBD1 (5 bases). The CDR3 has 16 amino acids. Per the germline V gene, CDR1 is LNHDA and CDR2 is SQIVND (reference sequence). Trimming shortened V by 3 bases and J by 1 base, and 13 bases separated the two germline ends. CDR3 residues: CASSILGGISNQPQHF. The CDR3 nucleotides read TGTGCCAGTAGTATCCTCGGGGGAATAAGCAATCAGCCCCAGCATTTT.

The V call is TRBV9, the J call TRBJ2-1; D possibly corresponds to TRBD2 (6 bases). V was clipped by 4 bases and J by 6 bases, with 14 bases between them. Per germline, CDR1 SGDLS and CDR2 YYNGEE. The CDR3 runs to 14 residues. The CDR3 region has the DNA TGTGCCAGCAGCCATCTGGCGGGGCCCAATGAGCAGTTCTTC. It specifies CASSHLAGPNEQFF. Full variable domain (rest looked up from reference TRBV9 and TRBJ2-1): DSGVTQTPKHLITATGQRVTLRCSPRSGDLSVYWYQQSLDQGLQFLIQYYNGEERAKGNILERFSAQQFPDLHSELNLSSLELGDSALYFCASSHLAGPNEQFFGPGTRLTVL.

The rearrangement joins TRBV14 to TRBJ2-1; D is unresolved. CDR3 size: 13 residues. V was pared by 3 bases and J by 14 bases, with 17 bases between. CDR1 and CDR2 from the germline V gene are SGHDN and FVKESK. The CDR3 spells CASSHQMGQKKFF. The CDR3 nucleotides are TGTGCCAGCAGCCACCAAATGGGCCAAAAGAAGTTCTTC.

The CDR3 DNA sequence: TGTGCCAGCAGCTCTGGGGGGACTGAACACGAGCAGTACTTC. Translated, it gives CASSSGGTEHEQYF. This chain connects TRBV6-5 to TRBJ2-7; weak D call: TRBD2 (6 bases). Germline CDR1 reads MNHEY; CDR2 reads SVGAGI. The length of the CDR3 is 14 residues. V was cut by 6 bases and J by 5 bases, with 17 bases left in between.

The rearrangement uses TRBV6-5 and TRBJ1-6, with a weak D call TRBD1 (6 bases). V was clipped by 2 bases and J by 4 bases, with 12 bases between them. CDR1 MNHEY and CDR2 SVGAGI come from the germline V gene. CDR3 size: 16 residues. As DNA, the CDR3 is TGTGCCAGCAGTTACCTTACAGGGTTTTATAATTCACCCCTCCACTTT. It encodes CASSYLTGFYNSPLHF.